One TCR beta chain is described in this entry. What it binds is unknown. The CDR3 covers 16 residues. With 4 bases clipped from V and 0 bases from J, the junction kept 6 bases outside the gene matches. From germline, CDR1 is LGHDT and CDR2 YNNKEL (reference sequence). This record belongs to a study of T cell responses to AZD1222 COVID-19 vaccine. General observations from the study: Per reports, nearly half of all spike-specific TCRs target regions that are unmutated in variants.

Data came from immunoSEQ multiplex PCR; TCRdb stores just in-frame clones and leaves some out. Counted here are under 150,000 clones, about 90% occurring once; the ten biggest clones make up 1.5% to 2%. Sequenced here: peripheral blood, sampled 28 days after the second AZD1222 dose. The TCR originated in an adult who received the AZD1222 COVID-19 vaccine. The rearrangement joins TRBV3-1 (or the pseudogene TRBV3-2) to TRBJ2-1; 7 nucleotides align to TRBD2. CDR3 in amino acids: CASSPSGVISYNEQFF. In DNA form, the CDR3 reads TGTGCCAGCAGCCCCAGCGGGGTGATCTCCTACAATGAGCAGTTCTTC.